The rows below give T cell receptor beta chains drawn from one sample of a study of T cells in Graves' hyperthyroidism and ophthalmopathy. TCRdb reprocessed the multiplex PCR reads via MiXCR and lists one record per CDR3 protein. The repertoire has around 290,000 distinct CDR3 sequences, 17% of them found once; the top ten carry approximately 60%. The sequencing input was blood. These receptors were obtained from a woman aged 55 to 70 with Graves' ophthalmopathy. The CDR3 runs from the conserved cysteine through the conserved F or W. The D gene is left open where the match is weak. The size of a clone is reported for some rows only, either as once, few or many, or as a class for expanded clones.

CDR3aa	CDR3nt	d_gene	v_gene	j_gene	abundance
CATSRDRSGGHNEQFF	TGTGCCACCAGCAGAGATCGATCGGGTGGGCACAATGAGCAGTTCTTC	.	TRBV15	TRBJ2-1	.
CSAKGRMNTEAFF	TGCAGTGCTAAGGGTAGGATGAACACTGAAGCTTTCTTT	.	TRBV20-1	TRBJ1-1	many
CASSPTGQGWETQYF	TGCGCCAGCAGCCCGACGGGACAGGGGTGGGAGACCCAGTACTTC	TRBD1	TRBV5-1	TRBJ2-5	.
CSAGGQGYGYTF	TGCAGCGCAGGGGGCCAGGGCTATGGCTACACCTTC	TRBD1	TRBV29-1	TRBJ1-2	few
CASSRPGQSAKNIQYF	TGTGCCAGCAGCAGACCGGGACAATCAGCCAAAAACATTCAGTACTTC	.	TRBV7-9	TRBJ2-4	few
CASSPRRDRGRTGELFF	TGTGCCAGCAGCCCCCGCCGCGACAGGGGTCGGACCGGGGAGCTGTTTTTT	TRBD1	TRBV7-8	TRBJ2-2	.
CASSLSGAGYNEQFF	TGTGCCAGCAGTCTGTCGGGTGCTGGTTACAATGAGCAGTTCTTC	.	TRBV6-1	TRBJ2-1	many
CSASLPPLAGRGNEQFF	TGCAGTGCCTCCCTCCCCCCCCTAGCGGGAAGGGGCAATGAGCAGTTCTTC	TRBD2	TRBV20-1	TRBJ2-1	many
CASSVRELPYNEQFF	TGTGCCAGCAGCGTCAGAGAGTTACCCTACAATGAGCAGTTCTTC	.	TRBV7-3	TRBJ2-1	many
CASGWTRDNSPLHF	TGTGCCAGCGGATGGACCAGGGATAATTCACCCCTCCACTTT	.	TRBV6-2/TRBV6-3	TRBJ1-6	many
CASSQPLGRNTIYF	TGCGCCAGCAGCCAGCCCCTGGGGAGAAACACCATATATTTT	.	TRBV4-1	TRBJ1-3	.
CAITPGTGVSANTGELFF	TGTGCCATCACCCCCGGGACAGGGGTCTCTGCGAACACCGGGGAGCTGTTTTTT	TRBD1	TRBV10-3	TRBJ2-2	many
CASSLSSMEPQHF	TGTGCCAGCAGCTTATCTTCAATGGAGCCCCAGCATTTT	.	TRBV7-3	TRBJ1-5	few
CASSLVGSRGENEQFF	TGCGCCAGCAGCTTGGTAGGCTCGAGGGGGGAAAATGAGCAGTTCTTC	.	TRBV5-1	TRBJ2-1	many
CASSLFLYNEQFF	TGTGCCAGCAGCTTATTCCTTTATAATGAGCAGTTCTTC	.	TRBV7-9	TRBJ2-1	.
CASSLDRTGLSNQPQHF	TGTGCCAGCAGTCTCGATCGGACAGGGTTGAGCAATCAGCCCCAGCATTTT	TRBD1	TRBV28	TRBJ1-5	few
CATLGLAVTDTQYF	TGTGCCACTCTTGGACTAGCGGTCACAGATACGCAGTATTTT	TRBD2	TRBV2	TRBJ2-3	.
CSARDTRDSPLHF	TGCAGTGCTAGAGATACGAGGGATTCACCCCTCCACTTT	.	TRBV20-1	TRBJ1-6	many
CASSLSSSGETGELFF	TGTGCCAGCAGCTTATCGTCTAGCGGGGAAACCGGGGAGCTGTTTTTT	TRBD2	TRBV7-2	TRBJ2-2	.
CASSSWGDSYNEQFF	TGTGCCAGCAGCTCCTGGGGAGACAGCTACAATGAGCAGTTCTTC	.	TRBV12-3/TRBV12-4	TRBJ2-1	.
CASSVARDRGNTGELFF	TGTGCCAGCAGCGTAGCTCGGGACAGGGGGAACACCGGGGAGCTGTTTTTT	TRBD1	TRBV9	TRBJ2-2	few
CASSPVTGIIEKLFF	TGTGCCAGCAGCCCGGTGACAGGGATTATTGAAAAACTGTTTTTT	TRBD1	TRBV7-9	TRBJ1-4	few
CASSVSGALGEQYF	TGTGCCAGCAGCGTTAGCGGGGCCCTGGGCGAGCAGTACTTC	TRBD2	TRBV2	TRBJ2-7	many
CASRPAGGTFEKLFF	TGTGCCAGCAGGCCGGCAGGGGGAACTTTCGAAAAACTGTTTTTT	TRBD1	TRBV7-9	TRBJ1-4	few
CASSLVRAVYGQSSYNEQFF	TGTGCCAGCAGCTTAGTTAGAGCGGTTTATGGCCAGAGCTCCTACAATGAGCAGTTCTTC	.	TRBV11-1	TRBJ2-1	many
CASSLGTGYYGYTF	TGTGCCAGCAGTTTAGGGACAGGGTACTATGGCTACACCTTC	TRBD1	TRBV28	TRBJ1-2	.
CASRTFMRTSGSYEQYF	TGTGCCAGCAGGACATTCATGAGGACTAGCGGGAGCTACGAGCAGTACTTC	TRBD2	TRBV27	TRBJ2-7	many
CASSQTGLAGGGEQYF	TGTGCCAGCAGTCAAACGGGACTAGCGGGAGGGGGTGAGCAGTACTTC	TRBD2	TRBV7-8	TRBJ2-7	.
CASSYSEGVGTEAFF	TGTGCCAGCAGTTACTCCGAGGGAGTGGGCACTGAAGCTTTCTTT	.	TRBV6-5	TRBJ1-1	many
CASSLVAGGDNEQFF	TGCGCCAGCAGCTTGGTAGCGGGCGGGGACAATGAGCAGTTCTTC	TRBD2	TRBV5-1	TRBJ2-1	many
CAISNLTGNTGELFF	TGTGCCATCAGTAATTTGACGGGAAACACCGGGGAGCTGTTTTTT	.	TRBV10-3	TRBJ2-2	many
CASRPLGTGETRTIYF	TGTGCCAGCAGGCCTTTGGGGACAGGGGAGACGCGTACCATATATTTT	TRBD1	TRBV12-3/TRBV12-4	TRBJ1-3	.
CASSHNRQTGNTEAFF	TGTGCCAGCAGTCACAACAGACAGACAGGAAACACTGAAGCTTTCTTT	.	TRBV2	TRBJ1-1	many
CASSGTSGKPYNEQFF	TGTGCCAGCAGTGGGACTAGCGGGAAGCCATACAATGAGCAGTTCTTC	TRBD2	TRBV28	TRBJ2-1	many
CAISDSGRGGETQYF	TGTGCCATCAGTGACAGCGGGAGGGGGGGTGAGACCCAGTACTTC	TRBD2	TRBV10-3	TRBJ2-5	many
CASSPFGDTEAFF	TGTGCCAGCTCACCATTCGGGGACACTGAAGCTTTCTTT	.	TRBV18	TRBJ1-1	.
CASSRLAGGSEQFF	TGTGCCAGCAGCCGACTAGCGGGGGGTAGTGAGCAGTTCTTC	TRBD2	TRBV12-3/TRBV12-4	TRBJ2-1	many
CASSPTDAAENIQYF	TGTGCCAGCAGCCCCACCGATGCGGCGGAAAACATTCAGTACTTC	.	TRBV28	TRBJ2-4	many
CASSLSGGNHQPQHF	TGCGCCAGCAGCTTGTCCGGAGGGAATCATCAGCCCCAGCATTTT	.	TRBV5-1	TRBJ1-5	many
CASRPYGQGSEKLFF	TGTGCCAGCAGACCTTATGGACAGGGTTCCGAAAAACTGTTTTTT	TRBD1	TRBV7-6	TRBJ1-4	many
CASSLDGIQPQHF	TGTGCCAGCAGCTTAGATGGAATTCAGCCCCAGCATTTT	.	TRBV7-6	TRBJ1-5	many
CASSFRDRYNEQFF	TGTGCCAGCAGCTTCCGGGACAGATACAATGAGCAGTTCTTC	TRBD1	TRBV7-8	TRBJ2-1	many
CASSPPNTQYF	TGTGCCAGCAGTCCACCTAATACGCAGTATTTT	.	TRBV12-3/TRBV12-4	TRBJ2-3	many
CASSLYVSGNTIYF	TGCGCCAGCAGCTTGTATGTTAGCGGAAACACCATATATTTT	.	TRBV5-1	TRBJ1-3	many
CASGRLIYNEQFF	TGTGCCAGCGGGCGACTAATCTACAATGAGCAGTTCTTC	.	TRBV2	TRBJ2-1	many
CASSIPRQGSRSGANVLTF	TGTGCCAGTAGTATCCCCCGACAGGGGTCCCGCTCTGGGGCCAACGTCCTGACTTTC	TRBD1	TRBV19	TRBJ2-6	.
CTSSSKGGTGNKLAEPFNEQFF	TGCACCAGCAGCTCTAAGGGGGGGACAGGAAACAAACTAGCGGAACCTTTCAATGAGCAGTTCTTC	.	TRBV5-1	TRBJ2-1	.
CSPRDREGTEAFF	TGCAGTCCTAGAGACAGGGAAGGCACTGAAGCTTTCTTT	TRBD1	TRBV20-1	TRBJ1-1	few
CASSTQGTGNQPQHF	TGTGCCAGCAGCACACAGGGAACGGGCAATCAGCCCCAGCATTTT	.	TRBV6-2/TRBV6-3	TRBJ1-5	.
CASSEEAEWYF	TGTGCCAGCAGTGAAGAAGCCGAGTGGTATTTT	.	TRBV2	TRBJ2-3	many
CASSRLGGANTGELFF	TGTGCCAGCAGTCGGCTTGGGGGAGCGAACACCGGGGAGCTGTTTTTT	.	TRBV2	TRBJ2-2	many
CASTPRQGNEKLFF	TGTGCCAGCACGCCTCGACAGGGAAATGAAAAACTGTTTTTT	TRBD1	TRBV4-2	TRBJ1-4	.
CASSEQGTFYEQYF	TGTGCCAGCAGCGAACAGGGGACCTTCTACGAGCAGTACTTC	TRBD1	TRBV6-1	TRBJ2-7	few
CASKRTSGRVNNEQFF	TGTGCCAGTAAACGGACTAGCGGAAGAGTCAACAATGAGCAGTTCTTC	TRBD2	TRBV2	TRBJ2-1	many
CASSLTGGGDEQYF	TGTGCCAGCAGCCTGACAGGGGGCGGCGACGAGCAGTACTTC	TRBD1	TRBV7-2	TRBJ2-7	few
CASRWGTGSYEQYF	TGTGCCAGCAGGTGGGGGACAGGGTCCTACGAGCAGTACTTC	TRBD1	TRBV6-2/TRBV6-3	TRBJ2-7	many
CSARETGLFYEQYF	TGCAGTGCTAGAGAAACAGGGCTTTTCTACGAGCAGTACTTC	.	TRBV20-1	TRBJ2-7	.
CAISVATGELFF	TGTGCCATCTCCGTTGCTACCGGGGAGCTGTTTTTT	.	TRBV6-2/TRBV6-3	TRBJ2-2	many